The TCR beta chain under discussion was sequenced for a study of blood T cell repertoires in COVID-19. Turning to the study itself: Acute and convalescent COVID-19 specimens originated in the United States, Italy and Spain. The analysed material was cDNA or gDNA that came from T cells, B-cell-depleted T cells, or PBMCs.

TCRdb keeps only in-frame clones here, not all; method: immunoSEQ multiplex PCR. The sample records some 200,000 clones, 90% to 95% being singletons. The CDR3 sequence is 15 residues long. Per germline, CDR1 SGHRS and CDR2 YFSETQ. J gave up 0 bases and V 6 bases, and 5 bases lay outside the gene matches. The V gene is TRBV5-1, the J gene TRBJ2-7; 11 nucleotides align to TRBD1. The sequence derives from a man aged 25-45 years with acute or convalescent COVID-19. Sequencing was carried out using peripheral blood. CDR3 residues: CASTRDRGVSYEQYF. CDR3 in DNA: TGCGCCAGCACCCGGGACAGGGGGGTCTCCTACGAGCAGTACTTC.